The sequence of this T cell receptor beta chain was determined in a study of blood T cell repertoires in COVID-19. The germline CDR1 and CDR2 sequences are LNHDA and SQIVND (reference sequence). The CDR3 covers 13 residues. Trimming left V 5 bases short and J 4 bases short, with 9 bases between. Sequencing was performed with immunoSEQ multiplex PCR; in TCRdb, only in-frame clones are kept and a portion is missing. The sample has about 230,000 clones; 83% are singletons. Source material: peripheral blood. The clonotype was recovered from a woman between 50 and 59 years old with acute or convalescent COVID-19. The J gene is TRBJ1-5, the V gene TRBV19; no reliable D call. CDR3 nucleotides: TGTGCCAGTAGTGAGAGAGGGAATCAGCCCCAGCATTTT. Translating gives CASSERGNQPQHF.